These 10 T cell receptor beta chains originate from one sample sequenced in a study of cytomegalovirus exposure and HLA in healthy donors. PCR was performed using 60 Vbeta and 13 Jbeta primers. TCRdb keeps only in-frame clones here, not all; method: immunoSEQ multiplex PCR. Here the sample spans over 150,000 clones, 65% to 85% being singletons. Input material: PBMCs. These receptors came from a man in his fifties or sixties in good health and CMV-seronegative.

The genes are TRBV9 and TRBJ2-7; 10 positions agree with TRBD2. The ends lost 4 bases at V and 3 bases at J; junction bases unmatched: 10. Germline CDR1 is SGDLS and CDR2 is YYNGEE. The CDR3 totals 16 residues. The CDR3 loop reads CASSPRLASGGYEQYF. The CDR3 region has the DNA TGTGCCAGCAGCCCCCGTTTGGCTAGCGGGGGCTACGAGCAGTACTTC.

The chain carries TRBV11-2 and TRBJ2-5; no reliable D call. Germline V gene lookup returns CDR1 SGHAT and CDR2 FQNNGV. V gave up 3 bases and J gave up 2 bases, with 7 bases separating them. The CDR3 consists of 13 residues. The CDR3 nucleotides read TGTGCCAGCAGCTTTGGGCTACAAGAGACCCAGTACTTC. Translated: CASSFGLQETQYF.

This clone has just one count. This chain connects TRBV10-3 to TRBJ2-7; D not resolved. Germline V gives CDR1 ENHRY, CDR2 SYGVKD. CDR3 length: 13 amino acids. V gave up 7 bases and J gave up 2 bases, with 12 bases separating them. CDR3 region: CAIMSSDTYEQYF. CDR3 coding DNA: TGTGCCATCATGTCCAGCGATACCTACGAGCAGTACTTC.

This clone was observed a handful of times. The gene calls are TRBV6-6 and TRBJ2-1; D call uncertain. Germline V gives CDR1 MNHNY, CDR2 SVGAGI (reference sequence). This CDR3 is built from 14 residues. Trimming left V 5 bases short and J 1 base short, with 9 bases between. The CDR3 DNA is TGTGCCAGCAGTCTCCCCGGGTCCTACAATGAGCAGTTCTTC. It specifies CASSLPGSYNEQFF.

The chain combines TRBV7-8 with TRBJ2-7; perhaps TRBD1 as D (5 bases). Trimming cost V 5 bases and J 2 bases, with 10 bases left between them. Germline V CDR1 and CDR2: SGHVS, FQNEAQ. CDR3 length equals 13 residues. DNA of the CDR3: TGTGCCAGCAGCATCGAAGGGGCCTACGAGCAGTACTTC. Translation: CASSIEGAYEQYF. Complete variable domain (other parts from reference TRBV7-8 and TRBJ2-7): GAGVSQSPRYKVAKRGQDVALRCDPISGHVSLFWYQQALGQGPEFLTYFQNEAQLDKSGLPSDRFFAERPEGSVSTLKIQRTQQEDSAVYLCASSIEGAYEQYFGPGTRLTVT.

This rearrangement joins TRBV5-1 to TRBJ2-2, with 8 bases fitting TRBD1. V dropped 1 base and J dropped 5; count of bases not matched to a gene: 7. This CDR3 is 16 amino acids long. Germline CDR1 reads SGHRS; CDR2 reads YFSETQ. In nucleotides, the CDR3 is TGCGCCAGCAGCTTGCGGCAGGGGGCGGGGACCGGGGAGCTGTTTTTT. This encodes CASSLRQGAGTGELFF.

The rearrangement links TRBV7-3 to TRBJ2-3; D unresolved. The CDR3 spans 13 residues. The germline V gene has CDR1 SGHTA and CDR2 FQGTGA. V was shortened by 5 bases and J by 1 base, with 7 bases between the two germline ends. CDR3 DNA sequence: TGTGCCAGCAGCCCCCCCGGCACAGATACGCAGTATTTT. Translation gives CASSPPGTDTQYF.

The CDR3 DNA follows: TGTGCCAGTAGCCCGGGACTAGCGGGAGGGGTTGGCGGGTTCTTC. It specifies CASSPGLAGGVGGFF. The rearrangement links TRBV19 to TRBJ2-1; 16 bases are shared with TRBD2. Trimming cost V 6 bases and J 15 bases; bases outside gene matches: 11. Germline CDR1 LNHDA, CDR2 SQIVND (reference sequence). The CDR3 has 15 amino acids. Combining the CDR3 with reference TRBV19 and TRBJ2-1 gives the whole variable domain DGGITQSPKYLFRKEGQNVTLSCEQNLNHDAMYWYRQDPGQGLRLIYYSQIVNDFQKGDIAEGYSVSREKKESFPLTVTSAQKNPTAFYLCASSPGLAGGVGGFFGPGTRLTVL.

The J gene is TRBJ2-3, the V gene TRBV23-1; TRBD2 agrees at 9 bases. TRBV23-1 is an open reading frame whose function is uncertain. CDR3 length: 14 amino acids. V trimming: 6 bases; J trimming: 0 bases; junction bases outside the gene matches: 1. The CDR3 loop is CASRTSGSTDTQYF. CDR3 nucleotide sequence: TGCGCCAGCAGAACTAGCGGGAGCACAGATACGCAGTATTTT.

This chain uses TRBV2 with TRBJ2-5; TRBD2 matches at 11 bases. The V gene end was trimmed by 6 bases and the J gene end by 5 bases; junction bases not matched to a gene: 2. The germline V gene encodes CDR1 SNHLY and CDR2 FYNNEI. The CDR3 length is 13 residues. The CDR3 sequence: CASRGLAAETQYF. CDR3 DNA sequence: TGTGCCAGCAGGGGACTAGCGGCGGAGACCCAGTACTTC. Full variable domain (outside the CDR3, taken from reference TRBV2 and TRBJ2-5): EPEVTQTPSHQVTQMGQEVILRCVPISNHLYFYWYRQILGQKVEFLVSFYNNEISEKSEIFDDQFSVERPDGSNFTLKIRSTKLEDSAMYFCASRGLAAETQYFGPGTRLLVL.